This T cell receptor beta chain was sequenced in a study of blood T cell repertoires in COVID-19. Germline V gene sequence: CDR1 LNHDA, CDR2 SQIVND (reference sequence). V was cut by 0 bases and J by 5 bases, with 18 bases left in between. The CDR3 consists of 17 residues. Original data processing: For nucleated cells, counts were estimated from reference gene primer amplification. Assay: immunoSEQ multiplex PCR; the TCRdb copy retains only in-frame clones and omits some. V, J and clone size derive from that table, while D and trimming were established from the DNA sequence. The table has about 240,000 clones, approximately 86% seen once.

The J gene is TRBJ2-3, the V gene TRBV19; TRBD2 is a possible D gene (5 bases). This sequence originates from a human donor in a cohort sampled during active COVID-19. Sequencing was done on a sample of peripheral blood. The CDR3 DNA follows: TGTGCCAGTAGTATAGATGGGCGTCGCCTAGCAGTAGATACGCAGTATTTT. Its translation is CASSIDGRRLAVDTQYF.